These 12 T cell receptor beta chains were sequenced from one sample in a study of blood T cell repertoires in COVID-19. Profiling relied on immunoSEQ multiplex PCR, and the TCRdb table lists in-frame clones only, not all of them. The sample contains around 330,000 clones, approximately 88% of which appear only once. The sample comprised peripheral blood. Receptors originate from a woman aged 30 to 39 with COVID-19, enrolled during active disease.

The chain couples TRBV7-9 to TRBJ2-3, with D uncertain. Trimming took 4 bases from V and 0 from J, leaving 14 bases between them. CDR1 SEHNR and CDR2 FQNEAQ come from the germline V gene (reference sequence). The CDR3 is 16 amino acids. The CDR3 sequence is CASSSLLVTSTDTQYF. DNA for the CDR3: TGTGCCAGCAGCTCCCTCCTAGTAACTAGCACAGATACGCAGTATTTT.

V usage is TRBV11-3 and J usage is TRBJ2-3; TRBD2 aligns across 15 bases. V gave up 5 bases and J gave up 6 bases; unmatched junction bases: 9. Germline CDR1 reads SGHNT; CDR2 reads YENEEA. This CDR3 is 17 amino acids long. The CDR3 loop is CASSPNGLAGGQDTQYF. The CDR3 DNA is TGTGCCAGCAGCCCGAATGGACTAGCGGGGGGGCAGGATACGCAGTATTTT.

The rearrangement links TRBV3-1 (or the pseudogene TRBV3-2) to TRBJ2-3, with TRBD2 identical over 9 bases. J was trimmed by 4 bases and V by 4 bases; bases with no gene match: 24. This CDR3 comprises 21 residues. The germline gives CDR1 LGHDT, CDR2 YNNKEL (reference sequence). CDR3 in amino acids: CASSPPLGGGAAIIQADTQYF. The CDR3 nucleotides read TGTGCCAGCAGCCCCCCCTTGGGCGGGGGGGCCGCGATCATCCAGGCAGATACGCAGTATTTT.

In its sample, this clone was seen a few times. J is TRBJ1-2 and V is TRBV18; 7 bases align to TRBD1. The CDR3 consists of 16 residues. Trimming took 0 bases from V and 8 from J; bases not matched to a gene: 12. From germline, CDR1 is KGHSH and CDR2 LQKENI. The CDR3 DNA reads as TGTGCCAGCTCACCACCGTCACAGGGGTCCCTGGGGGGCTACACCTTC. Translation gives CASSPPSQGSLGGYTF.

This chain connects TRBV7-7 to TRBJ2-7; 11 bases map to TRBD1. The CDR3 has 15 amino acids. Looked up from germline, CDR1 is SSHAT and CDR2 is FNYEAQ (reference sequence). The V segment lost 6 bases and the J segment 0 bases; nucleotides outside the gene matches: 4. For the CDR3, the DNA is TGTGCCAGCAGTATTGGACAGGGGGCCTCCTACGAGCAGTACTTC. It specifies CASSIGQGASYEQYF.

The rearrangement uses TRBV2 and TRBJ1-4; TRBD1 agrees at 7 bases. The V gene end was trimmed by 5 bases and the J gene end by 7 bases; junction bases not matched to a gene: 7. The germline CDR1 and CDR2 sequences are SNHLY and FYNNEI. There are 14 residues in the CDR3. The CDR3 DNA sequence: TGTGCCAGCAGTCTAGACAGGGTGGGTGAAAAACTGTTTTTT. Translated, it gives CASSLDRVGEKLFF.

This clone was recorded only once. V is TRBV7-2 and J is TRBJ2-7; maybe TRBD1 (5 bases). V was cut by 1 base and J by 3 bases, with 10 bases left in between. Germline-derived CDR1 and CDR2 are SGHTA and FQGNSA. The CDR3 consists of 14 residues. This CDR3 reads CASSLEAGIYEQYF. The CDR3 nucleotides read TGTGCCAGCAGCTTAGAGGCAGGGATCTACGAGCAGTACTTC.

The rearrangement links TRBV5-1 to TRBJ1-2; D is unresolved. The CDR3 consists of 12 residues. Per germline, CDR1 SGHRS and CDR2 YFSETQ. The ends were cut back, 4 bases at V and 5 bases at J, with 9 bases in the middle. CDR3 amino acids: CASSPSGYGYTF. CDR3 sequence (DNA): TGCGCCAGCAGCCCCTCCGGGTATGGCTACACCTTC.

The chain carries TRBV5-6 and TRBJ1-2, with D perhaps matching TRBD1 (6 bases). V shed 0 bases and J shed 6 bases, with 9 bases lying between them. This CDR3 is 13 amino acids long. The germline V gene has CDR1 SGHDT and CDR2 YYEEEE. CDR3 sequence: CASSLAGVDGYTF. CDR3 sequence (DNA): TGTGCCAGCAGCTTGGCAGGGGTAGATGGCTACACCTTC.

J is TRBJ2-2 and V is TRBV24-1; D is perhaps TRBD2 (6 bases). Germline V gene sequence: CDR1 KGHDR, CDR2 SFDVKD. V shed 4 bases and J shed 1 base, with 15 bases lying between them. The CDR3 is made up of 17 amino acids. The CDR3 region has the DNA TGTGCCACCAGTGACCGGGGGACGGGCGAGAACACCGGGGAGCTGTTTTTT. Protein sequence: CATSDRGTGENTGELFF.

The genes are TRBV24-1 and TRBJ2-2; tentatively, D is TRBD2 (7 bases). CDR3 length: 16 residues. Germline CDR1 and CDR2: KGHDR and SFDVKD. V lost 2 bases and J 7 bases, leaving 16 bases between the germline ends. CDR3 region: CATSDWAGGGHGELFF. The CDR3 region has the DNA TGTGCCACCAGTGATTGGGCTGGGGGGGGCCACGGGGAGCTGTTTTTT.

The CDR3 reads CASSLRMGGSPLHF. CDR3 bases: TGTGCCAGCAGCTTAAGGATGGGAGGTTCACCCCTCCACTTT. The chain employs TRBV7-8 and TRBJ1-6, with D hard to call. Germline V gene data show CDR1 as SGHVS and CDR2 as FQNEAQ. The CDR3 runs 14 residues. The V and J ends lost 2 bases and 9 bases respectively, with 11 bases between them.